The entry that follows covers one T cell receptor (beta chain) sequence. Germline V gene lookup returns CDR1 SEHNR and CDR2 FQNEAQ (reference sequence). V dropped 5 bases and J dropped 4; count of bases not matched to a gene: 1. The CDR3 has 12 amino acids. Original methodology: Counts of nucleated cells, estimated from reference gene primer amplification, were obtained. Method: immunoSEQ multiplex PCR; TCRdb's copy keeps in-frame clones and lacks some. V and J calls and clone size are copied from that table; D and trimming were computed from the DNA. The sample has about 100,000 clones; 80% to 95% are singletons. The data originate from a study of blood T cell repertoires in COVID-19. Study context: Samples taken during acute and convalescent COVID-19 were collected in the United States, Italy and Spain.

Specimen: peripheral blood. The TCR originated in a man aged 50 to 59 with active COVID-19. The chain carries TRBV7-9 and TRBJ1-1; 7 bases are a match to TRBD1. The CDR3 DNA follows: TGTGCCAGCAGCACAGGGGTCACTGAAGCTTTCTTT. This codes for CASSTGVTEAFF.